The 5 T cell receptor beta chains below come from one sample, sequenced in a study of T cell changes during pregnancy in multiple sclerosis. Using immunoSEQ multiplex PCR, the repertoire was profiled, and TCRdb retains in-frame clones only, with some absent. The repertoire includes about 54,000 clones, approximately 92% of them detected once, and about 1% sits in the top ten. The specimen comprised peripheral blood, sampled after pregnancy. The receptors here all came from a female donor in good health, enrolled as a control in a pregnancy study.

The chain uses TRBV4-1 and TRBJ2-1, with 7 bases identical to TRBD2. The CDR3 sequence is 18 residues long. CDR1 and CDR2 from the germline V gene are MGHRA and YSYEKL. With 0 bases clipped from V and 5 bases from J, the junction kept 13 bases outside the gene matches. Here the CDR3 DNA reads TGCGCCAGCAGCCAAGATGACCAGCCGGGACTAACAAACAATGAGCAGTTCTTC. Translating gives CASSQDDQPGLTNNEQFF.

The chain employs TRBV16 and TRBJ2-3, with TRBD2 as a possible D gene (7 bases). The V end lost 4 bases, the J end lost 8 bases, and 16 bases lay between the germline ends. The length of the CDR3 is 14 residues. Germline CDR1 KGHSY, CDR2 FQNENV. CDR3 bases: TGTGCCAGCAGCCCTCCCGGGGGGCAGACTACGCAGTATTTT. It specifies CASSPPGGQTTQYF.

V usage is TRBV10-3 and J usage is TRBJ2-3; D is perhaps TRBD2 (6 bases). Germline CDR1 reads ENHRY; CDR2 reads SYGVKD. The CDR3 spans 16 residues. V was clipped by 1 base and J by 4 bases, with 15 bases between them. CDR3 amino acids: CAISEYGGAGADTQYF. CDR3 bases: TGTGCCATCAGTGAGTACGGCGGGGCCGGGGCAGATACGCAGTATTTT.

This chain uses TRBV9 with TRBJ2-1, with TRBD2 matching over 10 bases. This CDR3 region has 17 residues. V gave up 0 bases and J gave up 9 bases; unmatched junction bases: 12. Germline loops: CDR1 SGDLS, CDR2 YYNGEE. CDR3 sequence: CASSVAPEGLAGAEQFF. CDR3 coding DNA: TGTGCCAGCAGCGTAGCTCCGGAGGGGCTAGCGGGAGCTGAGCAGTTCTTC. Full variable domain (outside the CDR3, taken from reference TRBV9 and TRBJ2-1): DSGVTQTPKHLITATGQRVTLRCSPRSGDLSVYWYQQSLDQGLQFLIQYYNGEERAKGNILERFSAQQFPDLHSELNLSSLELGDSALYFCASSVAPEGLAGAEQFFGPGTRLTVL.

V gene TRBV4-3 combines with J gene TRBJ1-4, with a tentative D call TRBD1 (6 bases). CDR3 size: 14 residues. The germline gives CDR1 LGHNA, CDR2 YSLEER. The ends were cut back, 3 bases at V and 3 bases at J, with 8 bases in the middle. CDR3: CASSHGTPNEKLFF. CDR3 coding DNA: TGCGCCAGCAGCCACGGGACACCTAATGAAAAACTGTTTTTT.